These 25 T cell receptor beta chains came from one sample sequenced in a study of CD8+CD57+ T cells in acquired aplastic anemia. TCR beta VDJ and CDR3 profiles were obtained from a genomic DNA template. MiXCR was run by TCRdb on the reads, yielding one entry per CDR3 protein. The sample consists of just over 450,000 distinct CDR3 sequences, around 33% of them appearing once. Sequenced patients had shown CD8+CD57+ cell expansion by flow cytometry. The source material was sorted CD4+, CD8+, or CD8+CD57+ T cells (not recorded which) from PBMCs. Receptors originate from a human donor with aplastic anemia.

This clonotype showed up many times. This chain uses TRBV10-1 with TRBJ2-3, with 10 bases lining up with TRBD2. The CDR3 extends over 15 amino acids. Per the germline V gene, CDR1 is WNHNN and CDR2 is SYGVQD (reference sequence). V trimming: 6 bases; J trimming: 0 bases; junction bases outside the gene matches: 3. The CDR3 protein is CASRMTSGSTDTQYF. The CDR3 DNA reads TGCGCCAGCAGGATGACTAGCGGGAGCACAGATACGCAGTATTTT.

The chain joins TRBV12-3 or TRBV12-4 to TRBJ1-6; a weak D match, TRBD1 (6 bases). The CDR3 is 16 residues long. Trimming left V 5 bases short and J 10 bases short, with 21 bases between. DNA of the CDR3: TGTGCCAGCAGTCATGGGGGCCGGGGGTTTAAGTCACCCCTCCACTTT. Residues: CASSHGGRGFKSPLHF.

This clonotype is a singleton in its sample. A much more abundant neighbour one base away suggests this may be a read error. The V and J genes are TRBV6-1 and TRBJ1-2; the match to TRBD1 covers 7 bases. Germline loops: CDR1 MNHNS, CDR2 SASEGT. The CDR3 runs to 13 residues. The CDR3 loop reads CASSEAQGVGHTF. DNA for the CDR3: TGTGCCAGCAGTGAAGCGCAGGGGGTTGGCCACACCTTC.

This clonotype appeared a single time. V gene TRBV29-1 combines with J gene TRBJ2-7; the D is unclear. The CDR3 sequence is 11 residues long. Germline lookup yields CDR1 SQVTM and CDR2 ANQGSEA. The CDR3 region has the DNA TGCAGTCGACCCGAACTCTACGAGCAGTACTTC. Its protein product is CSRPELYEQYF.

This clonotype was observed a handful of times. The J gene is TRBJ2-5, the V gene TRBV19; 9 bases line up with TRBD1. CDR1 is LNHDA, CDR2 SQIVND, per germline (reference sequence). V lost 4 bases and J lost 6; bases outside the gene matches: 9. The CDR3 contains 15 residues. The CDR3 DNA reads TGTGCCAGTAGTACACAGGGGGCAGGTGGGAAGACCCAGTACTTC. Translated: CASSTQGAGGKTQYF. Supplemented by reference TRBV19 and TRBJ2-5, the full variable domain reads DGGITQSPKYLFRKEGQNVTLSCEQNLNHDAMYWYRQDPGQGLRLIYYSQIVNDFQKGDIAEGYSVSREKKESFPLTVTSAQKNPTAFYLCASSTQGAGGKTQYFGPGTRLLVL.

Details on this clonotype: Just one base apart from a much larger clone, this may be a read error. V gene TRBV7-8 combines with J gene TRBJ2-7, with 11 bases that match TRBD1. This CDR3 has 16 residues. CDR1 and CDR2 from the germline V gene are SGHVS and FQNEAQ. J gave up 3 bases and V 4 bases, and 8 bases lay outside the gene matches. CDR3 DNA sequence: TGTGCCAGCAGCTCGACCCGGGACAGGGGGTACTACGAGCAGTACTTC. Protein product: CASSSTRDRGYYEQYF.

The chain is built from TRBV12-3 or TRBV12-4 and TRBJ1-2; 10 bases are a match to TRBD1. The CDR3 is made up of 14 amino acids. With V trimmed by 7 bases and J by 7 bases, 9 bases remained unmatched. The DNA for the CDR3 is TGTGCCAGCATGCAAAACCGGGACAGGGGTGGCTACACCTTC. It is translated as CASMQNRDRGGYTF.

This clonotype was recorded a few times. A read error is likely, as this CDR3 ends without the conserved phenylalanine or tryptophan. The V and J genes are TRBV2 and TRBJ1-2, with 11 bases identical to TRBD1. The V gene's germline CDR1 is SNHLY and CDR2 FYNNEI. The CDR3 loop spans 13 amino acids. Trimming cost V 6 bases and J 7 bases; bases outside gene matches: 4. The CDR3 region has the DNA TGTGCCAGCAGGGACAGGGGGCGCGGTGGCTACACCCTC. Protein product: CASRDRGRGGYTL.

This clonotype was seen ten or more times. The rearrangement uses TRBV5-1 and TRBJ2-7; TRBD2 agrees at 8 bases. In germline, CDR1 is SGHRS, CDR2 YFSETQ. The J segment lost 1 base and the V segment lost 0 bases, leaving 3 bases of the junction unmatched. The CDR3 spans 15 residues. CDR3 sequence reads: CASSLAGGGSYEQYF. The CDR3 bases are TGCGCCAGCAGCTTGGCCGGGGGGGGATCCTACGAGCAGTACTTC.

The sample holds a few counts of this clonotype. The J gene is TRBJ1-2, the V gene TRBV2; D unclear. Trimming took 2 bases from V and 8 from J, leaving 15 bases between them. The CDR3 is made up of 14 amino acids. Germline V gene sequence: CDR1 SNHLY, CDR2 FYNNEI. The CDR3 sequence is CASSERWPLYGYTF. In nucleotides, the CDR3 is TGTGCCAGCAGTGAACGCTGGCCACTATACGGCTACACCTTC.

As to this clonotype: One end of the junction varies from germline; a read error may be responsible. The chain recombines TRBV5-1 with TRBJ1-3, with a tentative D call TRBD1 (6 bases). Germline V CDR1 and CDR2: SGHRS, YFSETQ. The CDR3 is 15 amino acids. The DNA for the CDR3 is TGCGCCCGCAGCTTGGCCAGGGGCTCTGGAAACACCATATATTTT. Translating gives CARSLARGSGNTIYF.

For this clonotype: A much larger clone differs by one base, so this may be a read error. This sequence joins TRBV7-9 and TRBJ2-7, with a tentative D call TRBD1 (6 bases). Deletions cut 5 bases from V and 6 bases from J, with 17 bases between. Germline values: CDR1 SEHNR, CDR2 FQNEAQ (reference sequence). The CDR3 totals 14 residues. The CDR3 spells CASSQAGAGAEQYF. Here the CDR3 DNA reads TGTGCCAGCAGCCAGGCCGGGGCAGGGGCCGAGCAGTACTTC.

A single count supports this clonotype. The gene calls are TRBV7-9 and TRBJ2-7; 9 bases align to TRBD1. Germline loops: CDR1 SEHNR, CDR2 FQNEAQ (reference sequence). The CDR3 totals 14 residues. The V and J ends lost 7 bases and 3 bases, in that order; junction bases with no gene match: 7. The CDR3 coding sequence is TGTGCCAGCAACCCGGGACAGGGATTCTACGAGCAGTACTTC. Its protein is CASNPGQGFYEQYF. The variable domain in full, completed from reference TRBV7-9 and TRBJ2-7, reads DTGVSQNPRHKITKRGQNVTFRCDPISEHNRLYWYRQTLGQGPEFLTYFQNEAQLEKSRLLSDRFSAERPKGSFSTLEIQRTEQGDSAMYLCASNPGQGFYEQYFGPGTRLTVT.

The chain joins TRBV5-1 to TRBJ2-5; possible D gene TRBD2, 5 bases. V was pared by 4 bases and J by 3 bases, with 10 bases between. The CDR3 extends over 13 amino acids. Germline CDR1 is SGHRS and CDR2 is YFSETQ. The CDR3, as DNA: TGCGCCAGCAGCCCATGGGGAGAAGAGACCCAGTACTTC. It specifies CASSPWGEETQYF. Full variable domain (missing parts from reference TRBV5-1 and TRBJ2-5): KAGVTQTPRYLIKTRGQQVTLSCSPISGHRSVSWYQQTPGQGLQFLFEYFSETQRNKGNFPGRFSGRQFSNSRSEMNVSTLELGDSALYLCASSPWGEETQYFGPGTRLLVL.

The genes are TRBV7-6 and TRBJ2-6, with D possibly matching TRBD1 (5 bases). CDR3 length equals 13 residues. Germline CDR1 and CDR2: SGHVS and FNYEAQ. With 1 base removed from V and 8 bases from J, the gap between germline ends came to 6 bases. Here the CDR3 DNA reads TGTGCCAGCAGCTTAGAGGGGACCAACGTCCTGACTTTC. This sequence encodes CASSLEGTNVLTF. Based on the CDR3 plus reference TRBV7-6 and TRBJ2-6, the full variable domain is GAGVSQSPRYKVTKRGQDVALRCDPISGHVSLYWYRQALGQGPEFLTYFNYEAQQDKSGLPNDRFSAERPEGSISTLTIQRTEQRDSAMYRCASSLEGTNVLTFGAGSRLTVL.

This clonotype was picked up many times. The chain is built from TRBV9 and TRBJ2-7; perhaps TRBD1 as D (8 bases). V dropped 4 bases and J dropped 6 bases, with 20 bases sitting between them. The CDR3 contains 15 residues. Germline-derived CDR1 and CDR2 are SGDLS and YYNGEE. The CDR3 region has the DNA TGTGCCAGCAGCCTGCCGGCGACAGGGGAGGGCGAGCAGTACTTC. Translated, it gives CASSLPATGEGEQYF.

The chain has TRBV19 and TRBJ2-7; the match to TRBD1 covers 9 bases. The CDR3 is made up of 16 amino acids. The germline gives CDR1 LNHDA, CDR2 SQIVND (reference sequence). The trim removed 3 bases at V and 5 bases at J, leaving 11 bases unmatched. The CDR3 reads CASSIRPGQGLHEQYF. As DNA, the CDR3 is TGTGCCAGTAGTATCAGGCCGGGACAGGGTTTGCACGAGCAGTACTTC.

The chain is built from TRBV19 and TRBJ1-5; maybe TRBD1 (5 bases). The CDR3 contains 15 residues. V lost 8 bases to trimming and J lost 4 bases, with 18 bases between them. Germline assignment: CDR1 LNHDA and CDR2 SQIVND (reference sequence). In nucleotides, the CDR3 is TGTGCCAGTCGCTGGGACCCCTCGTTAAATCAGCCCCAGCATTTT. Its translation: CASRWDPSLNQPQHF.

The CDR3 DNA follows: TGCGCCAGCAGCAGAGACAGGGGGCTTACGGAGACCCAGTACTTC. Translated: CASSRDRGLTETQYF. The chain links TRBV5-1 to TRBJ2-5, with TRBD1 identical over 10 bases. This CDR3 has 15 amino acids. Losses at the gene ends were 4 bases for V and 5 bases for J; bases not matched to a gene: 8. The V gene's germline CDR1 is SGHRS and CDR2 YFSETQ.

There are many counts of this clonotype. This chain connects TRBV10-1 to TRBJ2-7; D not certain. Trimming shortened V by 4 bases and J by 3 bases, and 7 bases separated the two germline ends. Germline CDR1 is WNHNN and CDR2 is SYGVQD (reference sequence). This CDR3 spans 12 amino acids. CDR3 sequence: CASSASGYEQYF. DNA of the CDR3: TGCGCCAGCAGTGCCTCGGGCTACGAGCAGTACTTC.

The table lists this clonotype with many counts. The chain recombines TRBV20-1 with TRBJ2-7; possible D gene TRBD1, 6 bases. The CDR3 has 14 amino acids. Germline CDR1 is DFQATT and CDR2 is SNEGSKA (reference sequence). The V gene lost 6 bases and the J gene lost 2 bases, with 17 bases spanning the gap. The CDR3: CSARGQGIAYEQYF. As DNA, the CDR3 is TGCAGTGCCAGGGGCCAGGGGATCGCCTACGAGCAGTACTTC.

The chain joins TRBV7-3 to TRBJ2-3, with 10 bases that match TRBD2. The CDR3 contains 15 residues. V was clipped by 4 bases and J by 4 bases; unmatched bases: 5. The germline V gene encodes CDR1 SGHTA and CDR2 FQGTGA. The CDR3 bases are TGTGCCAGCAGCTCAGCCGGACTAGCGGCAGATACGCAGTATTTT. This encodes CASSSAGLAADTQYF. The full variable domain, with the rest looked up from reference TRBV7-3 and TRBJ2-3, is GAGVSQTPSNKVTEKGKYVELRCDPISGHTALYWYRQSLGQGPEFLIYFQGTGAADDSGLPNDRFFAVRPEGSVSTLKIQRTERGDSAVYLCASSSAGLAADTQYFGPGTRLTVL.

J is TRBJ1-4 and V is TRBV12-5; weak D call: TRBD1 (6 bases). Germline loops: CDR1 LGHNT, CDR2 FRNRAP. Trimming took off 3 bases at V and 3 bases at J, with 11 bases between the two ends. The CDR3 consists of 15 residues. CDR3 bases: TGTGCTAGTGGTTTTTCGGGGGCAGCTAATGAAAAACTGTTTTTT. Translation: CASGFSGAANEKLFF.

This clonotype was seen many times. This chain links TRBV25-1 with TRBJ2-2; the D is unclear. Trimming cost V 4 bases and J 4 bases, with 16 bases left between them. The CDR3 loop spans 16 amino acids. Germline loops: CDR1 MGHDK, CDR2 SYGVNS. Here the CDR3 reads CASSALGLLFTGELFF. CDR3 DNA: TGTGCCAGCAGTGCTTTGGGATTACTATTCACCGGGGAGCTGTTTTTT. Combining the CDR3 with reference TRBV25-1 and TRBJ2-2 gives the whole variable domain EADIYQTPRYLVIGTGKKITLECSQTMGHDKMYWYQQDPGMELHLIHYSYGVNSTEKGDLSSESTVSRIRTEHFPLTLESARPSHTSQYLCASSALGLLFTGELFFGEGSRLTVL.

This rearrangement joins TRBV19 to TRBJ1-1; 7 nucleotides align to TRBD1. This CDR3 spans 14 amino acids. Trimming took 9 bases from V and 4 from J; bases not matched to a gene: 11. Germline values: CDR1 LNHDA, CDR2 SQIVND (reference sequence). This CDR3 is CASSLGGQFTEAFF. CDR3 coding DNA: TGTGCCAGCAGTTTAGGGGGACAGTTCACTGAAGCTTTCTTT.